There are a few counts of the clone carrying this T cell receptor (beta chain). Its antigen is not identified. The isolated RNA, all of it, was reverse transcribed, so expressed TCRB transcripts were what got sequenced. Generated by immunoSEQ multiplex PCR, the TCRdb table keeps only in-frame clones and is missing some. The table includes hundreds of thousands of clones, about 14% detected once. This sample was taken from a study of beta chain features in type 1 diabetes. Study conclusions and caveats: TCRB CDR3s from Type 1 diabetes patients were moderately but significantly shorter in all four CD4+ subsets.

Germline-derived CDR1 and CDR2 are SGHNT and YENEEA. Trimming removed 4 bases from V and 2 bases from J; junction bases left unmatched: 14. The CDR3 has 19 amino acids. This chain connects TRBV11-3 to TRBJ2-1; 10 bases align to TRBD2. Sequencing input: naive CD4+ T cells from blood. This TCR derives from a man between 18 and 35 years old with type 1 diabetes. The DNA for the CDR3 is TGTGCCAGCAGCTCTGGAGGCGTTAGGACTAGCGGCACCTACAATGAGCAGTTCTTC. Translating gives CASSSGGVRTSGTYNEQFF.